The source of this T cell receptor (beta chain) is a study of OX40 agonist ivuxolimab in advanced cancers. In the study overall: Ivuxolimab was a fully human IgG2 agonistic monoclonal antibody targeting the costimulatory receptor OX40 (CD134). A male proportion of 70% to 90% and a mean age of about 60 years, ranging from about 20 to 85, were recorded for the dose-escalation cohort. Of the roughly 51 dose-escalation patients, hepatocellular carcinoma was present in 19, melanoma in around 15, renal cell carcinoma in 9 and head and neck cancer in 9. Peripheral TCRbeta sequencing aimed to test whether ivuxolimab altered TCR sequence diversity and caused clonal T-cell expansion. The paper describes the monotherapy dose-escalation part (N of about 47 patients) of the phase I trial of ivuxolimab. Patients were allowed to have had prior anti-PD-1, anti-PD-L1 or anti-CTLA-4 therapy, and more than 35% of the dose-escalation patients had been treated with checkpoint inhibitors. Intravenous ivuxolimab was administered to patients every 2 weeks at six dose levels: 0.01, 0.1, 0.3, 1.5, 3 and 10 mg/kg. Three dose-escalation patients achieved partial responses, one with hepatocellular carcinoma and two with cutaneous melanoma. Overall results and qualifications from the work: After ivuxolimab, CD8+ T cells had more expanded clones than CD4+ T cells on average. Low levels of normalized T-cell clonal expansion were also seen in some nonresponding patients. In the 0.1-3.0 mg/kg groups, partial responders were among the patients with the lowest normalized peripheral clonal expansion, particularly in CD8+ T cells. At doses of 0.1 to 3.0 mg/kg, clonal expansion of both CD4+ and CD8+ T cells in blood was seen between baseline and week 6. The antigen specificity of the peripheral T cells that underwent clonal expansion was not determined.

Genomic DNA was extracted from sorted cells for sequencing of the TCRbeta CDR3 region. TCRbeta CDR3 regions were sequenced using the immunoSEQ Assay. TCRdb's version of the immuneACCESS table is confined to in-frame rearrangements and falls short of the full clone set. An unresolved V gene accounts for under half of the shortfall where checked; the remainder is of unknown origin. This sample lists 15,000 to 20,000 clones; roughly 60% were detected once. The ten largest make up about 8.4% of the sample. The trial excluded patients who had a history of autoimmune disease or who were on systemic immunosuppression. In every dose cohort, peripheral blood was drawn for TCR sequencing at baseline, cycle 4 day 1, and cycle 7 day 1. Samples were obtained from an open-label, multicenter, first-in-human phase I dose-escalation trial of ivuxolimab. Adults with locally advanced or metastatic melanoma, renal cell, hepatocellular, or head and neck squamous cell carcinoma were enrolled in the trial. Before TCR sequencing, CD4+ T cells and CD8+ T cells from peripheral blood were sorted into separate populations.

Reading the germline V gene (reference sequence) gives CDR1 SEHNR and CDR2 FQNEAQ. V lost 6 bases and J lost 0 bases; the stretch between them is 20 bases long. The CDR3, cysteine through phenylalanine, is 17 amino acids long. CDR3 DNA is the only sequence kept; it has 51 bases, read in frame from the first base. This clone is medium-sized (0.01 to 0.1%) in its sample. This clone's antigen is unknown. No much larger clone exists at a distance of one base, and base qualities are not known. This clonotype was obtained from an adult with an advanced solid tumor such as melanoma, head and neck, liver or kidney cancer. The sample in question was CD4+ or CD8+ T cells sorted from blood, obtained in a trial of the OX40 agonist ivuxolimab. The chain is encoded by TRBV7-9 joined to TRBJ1-2, with an unclear D gene assignment. The encoded CDR3 is CASREGPEGLSNYGYTF. The base sequence is TGTGCCAGCAGGGAAGGGCCGGAAGGGCTGTCTAACTATGGCTACACCTTC.